The clone carrying this TCR beta chain was seen only once. Its matching antigen is unknown. The study ran its PCR with 60 Vbeta and 13 Jbeta primers. Clones were read by immunoSEQ multiplex PCR, and TCRdb kept only the in-frame ones, dropping some. The sample records about 93,000 clones, nearly 80% being singletons. The sample is drawn from a study of cytomegalovirus exposure and HLA in healthy donors. Study-wide context: HLA-typed donors were the source of approximately 85 million unique TCRs held in an early data release. Study conclusions and caveats: In a later analysis, productive TCRs from donors in an Asian-associated ancestry cluster reportedly carried fewer N-insertions than the cohort mean. Analyses of presence/absence relied on an assumption of roughly uniform sequencing depth across donors.

The V gene's germline CDR1 is MGHDK and CDR2 SYGVNS. Trimming removed 6 bases at V and 10 bases at J, with 18 bases between. The CDR3 has 13 residues. The sample comprised PBMCs. The chain uses TRBV25-1 and TRBJ1-1; a weak D match, TRBD1 (6 bases). This sequence was found in a woman between 40 and 55 years old in good health and CMV-seronegative. The CDR3 nucleotides are TGTGCCAGCAGCGAGGGGGACCCGTCAGGAGCTTTCTTT. It codes for CASSEGDPSGAFF.